This T cell receptor beta chain is drawn from a study of blood T cell repertoires in COVID-19. About the study: In each case, the material was cDNA or gDNA derived from T cells, B-cell-depleted T cells, or PBMCs.

Authors' data handling: The authors estimated nucleated cell counts from reference gene primer amplification. Libraries were prepared by immunoSEQ multiplex PCR; TCRdb keeps only in-frame clonotypes and omits some of them. V and J calls and clone size are those listed in that table; D and trimming were worked out from the DNA. The sample contains around 370,000 clones, approximately 87% of which appear only once. CDR3 length equals 16 residues. The specimen sequenced was peripheral blood. The receptor was isolated from a woman between 50 and 59 years old with COVID-19, enrolled during active disease. The chain has TRBV21-1 and TRBJ2-7; the D segment call TRBD2 is taken from the table without a DNA check. TRBV21-1 is labeled a pseudogene. The CDR3 nucleotides are TGTGCCAGCAGAAAAAGGACGCTGGACTACAGCTACGAGCAGTACTTC. Amino acids: CASRKRTLDYSYEQYF.